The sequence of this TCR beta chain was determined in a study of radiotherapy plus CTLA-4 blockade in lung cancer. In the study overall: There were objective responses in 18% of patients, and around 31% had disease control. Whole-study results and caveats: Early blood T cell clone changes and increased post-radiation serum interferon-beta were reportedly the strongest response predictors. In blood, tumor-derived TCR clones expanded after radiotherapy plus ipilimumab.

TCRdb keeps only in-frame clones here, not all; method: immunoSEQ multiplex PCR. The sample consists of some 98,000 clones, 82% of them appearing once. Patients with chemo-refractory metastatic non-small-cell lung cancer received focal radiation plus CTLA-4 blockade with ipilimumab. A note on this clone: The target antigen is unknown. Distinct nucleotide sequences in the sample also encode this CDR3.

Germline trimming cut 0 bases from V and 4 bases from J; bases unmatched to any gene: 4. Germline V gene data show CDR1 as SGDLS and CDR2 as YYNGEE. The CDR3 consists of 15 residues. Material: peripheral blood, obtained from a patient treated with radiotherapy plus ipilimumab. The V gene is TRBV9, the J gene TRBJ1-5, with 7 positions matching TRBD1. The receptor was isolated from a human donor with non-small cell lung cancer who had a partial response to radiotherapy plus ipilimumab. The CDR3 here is CASSVGQGGNQPQHF. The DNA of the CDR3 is TGTGCCAGCAGCGTAGGACAGGGTGGAAATCAGCCCCAGCATTTT.